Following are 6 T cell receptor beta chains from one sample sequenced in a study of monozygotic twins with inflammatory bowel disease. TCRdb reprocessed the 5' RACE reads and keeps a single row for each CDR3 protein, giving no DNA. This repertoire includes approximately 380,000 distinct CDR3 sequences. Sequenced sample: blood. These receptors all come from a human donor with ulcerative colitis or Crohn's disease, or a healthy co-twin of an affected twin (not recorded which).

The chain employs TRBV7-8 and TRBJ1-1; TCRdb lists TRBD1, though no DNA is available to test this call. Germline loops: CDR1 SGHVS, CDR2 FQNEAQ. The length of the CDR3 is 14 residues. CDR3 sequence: CASSLAAGRTEVFF.

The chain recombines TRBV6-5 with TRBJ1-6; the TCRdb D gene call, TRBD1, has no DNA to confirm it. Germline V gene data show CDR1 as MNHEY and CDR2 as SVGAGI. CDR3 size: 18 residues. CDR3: CASSYEGQVDSYNSPLHF.

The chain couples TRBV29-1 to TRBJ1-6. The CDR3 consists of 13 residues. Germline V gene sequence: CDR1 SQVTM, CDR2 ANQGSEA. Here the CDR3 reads CSVRAGSNSPLHF.

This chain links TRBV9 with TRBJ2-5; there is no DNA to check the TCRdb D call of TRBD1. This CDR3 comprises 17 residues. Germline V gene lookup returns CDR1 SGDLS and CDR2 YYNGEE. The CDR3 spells CASSVRGQGTTQETQYF.

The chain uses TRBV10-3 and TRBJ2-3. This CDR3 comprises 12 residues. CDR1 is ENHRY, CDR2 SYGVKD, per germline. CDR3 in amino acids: CAISGSTDTQYF.

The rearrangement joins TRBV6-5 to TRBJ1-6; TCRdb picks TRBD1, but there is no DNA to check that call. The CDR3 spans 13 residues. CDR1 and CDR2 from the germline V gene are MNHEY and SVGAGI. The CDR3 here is CASNRGNQSPLHF.